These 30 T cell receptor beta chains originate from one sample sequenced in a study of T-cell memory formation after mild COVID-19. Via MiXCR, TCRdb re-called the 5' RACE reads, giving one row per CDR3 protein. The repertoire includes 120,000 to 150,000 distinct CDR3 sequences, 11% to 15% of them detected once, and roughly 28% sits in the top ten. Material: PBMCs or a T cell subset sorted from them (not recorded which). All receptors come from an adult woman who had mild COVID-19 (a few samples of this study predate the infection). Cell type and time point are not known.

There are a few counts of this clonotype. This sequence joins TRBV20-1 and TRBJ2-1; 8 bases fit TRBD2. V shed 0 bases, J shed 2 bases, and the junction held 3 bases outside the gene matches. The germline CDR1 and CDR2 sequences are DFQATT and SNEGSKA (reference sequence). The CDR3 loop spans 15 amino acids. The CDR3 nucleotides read TGCAGTGCTAGAGACCCGGGACTAGCCTACAATGAGCAGTTCTTC. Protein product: CSARDPGLAYNEQFF.

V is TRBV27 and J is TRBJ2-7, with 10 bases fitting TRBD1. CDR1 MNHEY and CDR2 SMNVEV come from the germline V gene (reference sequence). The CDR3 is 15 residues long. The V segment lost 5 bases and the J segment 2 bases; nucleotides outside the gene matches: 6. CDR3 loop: CASSPMTGGPYEQYF. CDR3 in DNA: TGTGCCAGCAGTCCTATGACAGGGGGCCCCTACGAGCAGTACTTC.

The CDR3 reads CASSLIASGGDEQYF. The CDR3 DNA reads TGCGCCAGCAGCTTAATTGCTAGCGGGGGGGATGAGCAGTACTTC. The chain recombines TRBV5-1 with TRBJ2-7; 12 positions agree with TRBD2. Germline assignment: CDR1 SGHRS and CDR2 YFSETQ. The V and J ends lost 2 bases and 7 bases, in that order; junction bases with no gene match: 7. The CDR3 consists of 15 residues.

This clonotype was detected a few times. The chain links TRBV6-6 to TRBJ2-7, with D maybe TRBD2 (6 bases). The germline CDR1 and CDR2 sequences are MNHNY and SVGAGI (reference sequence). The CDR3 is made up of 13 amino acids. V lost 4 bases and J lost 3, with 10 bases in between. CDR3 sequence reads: CASSSFSGYEQYF. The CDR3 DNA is TGTGCCAGCAGTTCCTTTAGCGGCTACGAGCAGTACTTC.

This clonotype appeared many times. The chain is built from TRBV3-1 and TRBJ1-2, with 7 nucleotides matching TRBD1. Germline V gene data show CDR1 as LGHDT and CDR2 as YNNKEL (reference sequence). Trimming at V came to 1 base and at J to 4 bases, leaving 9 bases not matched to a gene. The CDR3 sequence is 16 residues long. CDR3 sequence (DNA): TGTGCCAGCAGCCAAGGGGTGGACAGGCTACTCTATGGCTACACCTTC. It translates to CASSQGVDRLLYGYTF.

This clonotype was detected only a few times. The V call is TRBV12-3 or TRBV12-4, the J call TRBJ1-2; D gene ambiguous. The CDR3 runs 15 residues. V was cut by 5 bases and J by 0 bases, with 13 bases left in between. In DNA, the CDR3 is TGTGCCAGCAGTCCAGCGGCAGTCGCTAACTATGGCTACACCTTC. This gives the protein CASSPAAVANYGYTF.

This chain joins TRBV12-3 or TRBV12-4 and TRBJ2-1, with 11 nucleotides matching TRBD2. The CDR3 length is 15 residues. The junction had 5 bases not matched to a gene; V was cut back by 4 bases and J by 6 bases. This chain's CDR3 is CASSSLSGGANEQFF. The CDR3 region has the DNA TGTGCCAGCAGTTCCCTTAGCGGGGGGGCCAATGAGCAGTTCTTC.

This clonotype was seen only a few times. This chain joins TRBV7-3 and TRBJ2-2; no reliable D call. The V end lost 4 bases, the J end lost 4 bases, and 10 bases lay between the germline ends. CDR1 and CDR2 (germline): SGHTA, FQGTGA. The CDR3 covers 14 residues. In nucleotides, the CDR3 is TGTGCCAGCAGCTACTCCACTGGCACCGGGGAGCTGTTTTTT. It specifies CASSYSTGTGELFF.

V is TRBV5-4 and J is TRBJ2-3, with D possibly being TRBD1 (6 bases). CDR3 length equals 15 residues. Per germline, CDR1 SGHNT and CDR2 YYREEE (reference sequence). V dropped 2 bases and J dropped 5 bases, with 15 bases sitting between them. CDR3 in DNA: TGTGCCAGCAGCTTTATGGCAGGGGCGGGAGATACGCAGTATTTT. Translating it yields CASSFMAGAGDTQYF.

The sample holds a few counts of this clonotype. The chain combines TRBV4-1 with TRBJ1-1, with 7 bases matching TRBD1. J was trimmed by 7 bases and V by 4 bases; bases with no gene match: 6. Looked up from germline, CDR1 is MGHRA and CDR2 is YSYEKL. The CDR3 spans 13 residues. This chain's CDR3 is CASSPGQWDEAFF. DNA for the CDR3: TGCGCCAGCAGCCCGGGACAGTGGGATGAAGCTTTCTTT.

This CDR3 is CAIRTFGEQFF. In DNA form, the CDR3 reads TGTGCCATCAGGACCTTTGGTGAGCAGTTCTTC. The V call is TRBV10-3, the J call TRBJ2-1, with D unresolved. Germline V gives CDR1 ENHRY, CDR2 SYGVKD. The CDR3 is 11 residues long. V was clipped by 6 bases and J by 9 bases, with 9 bases between them.

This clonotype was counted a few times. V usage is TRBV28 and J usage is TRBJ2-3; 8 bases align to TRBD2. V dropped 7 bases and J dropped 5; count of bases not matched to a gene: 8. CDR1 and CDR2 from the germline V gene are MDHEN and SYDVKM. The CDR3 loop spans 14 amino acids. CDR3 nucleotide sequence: TGTGCCAGCACCCCAGCGGGAGTGATAGATACGCAGTATTTT. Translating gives CASTPAGVIDTQYF.

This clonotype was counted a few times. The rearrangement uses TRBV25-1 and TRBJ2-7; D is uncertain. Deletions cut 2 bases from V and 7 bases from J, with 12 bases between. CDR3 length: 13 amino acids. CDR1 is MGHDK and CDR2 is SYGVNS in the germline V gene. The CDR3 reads CASSEGSYREQYF. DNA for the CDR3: TGTGCCAGCAGTGAAGGGTCCTACAGAGAGCAGTACTTC.

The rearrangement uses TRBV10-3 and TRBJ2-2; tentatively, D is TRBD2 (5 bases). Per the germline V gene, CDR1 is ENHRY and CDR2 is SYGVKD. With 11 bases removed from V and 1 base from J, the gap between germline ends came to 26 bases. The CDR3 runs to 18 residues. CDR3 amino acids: CAFLAGRQYGRNTGELFF. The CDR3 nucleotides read TGTGCCTTCCTAGCCGGCAGGCAATATGGACGGAACACCGGGGAGCTGTTTTTT.

CDR3 amino acids: CASTSYEGEDGYTF. DNA of the CDR3: TGTGCCAGCACCTCTTACGAGGGGGAAGATGGCTACACCTTC. This rearrangement joins TRBV25-1 to TRBJ1-2, with D maybe TRBD1 (6 bases). The germline V gene encodes CDR1 MGHDK and CDR2 SYGVNS. The CDR3 spans 14 residues. V was pared by 7 bases and J by 6 bases, with 18 bases between.

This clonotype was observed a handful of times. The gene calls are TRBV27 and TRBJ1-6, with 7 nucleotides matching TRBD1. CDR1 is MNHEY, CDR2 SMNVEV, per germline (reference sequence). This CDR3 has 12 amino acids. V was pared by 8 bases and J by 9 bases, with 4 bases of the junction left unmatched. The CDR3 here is CASRQGGSPLHF. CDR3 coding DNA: TGTGCCAGCCGACAGGGAGGTTCACCCCTCCACTTT.

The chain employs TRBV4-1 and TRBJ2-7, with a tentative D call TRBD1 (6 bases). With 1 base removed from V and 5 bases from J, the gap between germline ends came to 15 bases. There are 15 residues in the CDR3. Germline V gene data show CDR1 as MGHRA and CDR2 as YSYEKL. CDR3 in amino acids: CASSQAVVGTHEQYF. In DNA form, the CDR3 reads TGCGCCAGCAGCCAAGCCGTTGTTGGGACACACGAGCAGTACTTC.

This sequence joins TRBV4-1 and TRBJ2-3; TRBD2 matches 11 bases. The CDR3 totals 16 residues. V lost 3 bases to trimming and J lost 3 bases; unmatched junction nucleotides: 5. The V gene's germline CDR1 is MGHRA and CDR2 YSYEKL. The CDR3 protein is CASSQRTSGLTDTQYF. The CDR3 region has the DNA TGCGCCAGCAGCCAGCGGACTAGCGGGTTGACAGATACGCAGTATTTT.

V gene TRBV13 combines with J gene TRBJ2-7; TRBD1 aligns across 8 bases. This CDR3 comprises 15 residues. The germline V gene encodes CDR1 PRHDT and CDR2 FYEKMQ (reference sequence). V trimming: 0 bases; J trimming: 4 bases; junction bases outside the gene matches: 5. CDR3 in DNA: TGTGCCAGCAGCTTAGGGACAGGGGCGATTTACGAGCAGTACTTC. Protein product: CASSLGTGAIYEQYF.

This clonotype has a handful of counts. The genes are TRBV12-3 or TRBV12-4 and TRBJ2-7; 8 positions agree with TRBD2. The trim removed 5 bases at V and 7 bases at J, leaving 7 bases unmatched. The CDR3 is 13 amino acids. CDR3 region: CASSPGGAGEQYF. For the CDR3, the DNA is TGTGCCAGCAGTCCCGGGGGGGCGGGGGAGCAGTACTTC.

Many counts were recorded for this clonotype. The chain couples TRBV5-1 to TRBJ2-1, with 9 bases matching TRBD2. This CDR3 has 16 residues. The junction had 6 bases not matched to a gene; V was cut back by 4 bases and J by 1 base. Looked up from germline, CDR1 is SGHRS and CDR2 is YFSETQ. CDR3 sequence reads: CASSPSGTMSYNEQFF. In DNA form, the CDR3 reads TGCGCCAGCAGCCCTAGCGGGACTATGTCCTACAATGAGCAGTTCTTC.

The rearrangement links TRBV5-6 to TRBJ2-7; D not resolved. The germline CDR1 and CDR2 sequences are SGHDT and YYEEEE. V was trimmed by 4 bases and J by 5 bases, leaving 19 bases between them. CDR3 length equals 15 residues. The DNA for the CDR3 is TGTGCCAGCAGCGAAGACATTCGCCCGACCCACGAGCAGTACTTC. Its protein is CASSEDIRPTHEQYF. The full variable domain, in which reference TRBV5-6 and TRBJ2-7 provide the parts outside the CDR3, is DAGVTQSPTHLIKTRGQQVTLRCSPKSGHDTVSWYQQALGQGPQFIFQYYEEEERQRGNFPDRFSGHQFPNYSSELNVNALLLGDSALYLCASSEDIRPTHEQYFGPGTRLTVT.

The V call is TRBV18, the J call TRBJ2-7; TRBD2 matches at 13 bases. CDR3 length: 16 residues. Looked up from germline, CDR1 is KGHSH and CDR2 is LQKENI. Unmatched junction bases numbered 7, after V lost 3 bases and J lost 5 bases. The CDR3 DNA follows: TGTGCCAGCTCACCTTCCGGACTAGCGGGAGCAAACGAGCAGTACTTC. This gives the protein CASSPSGLAGANEQYF.

CDR3 amino acids: CASSFGQGAGEQFF. CDR3 DNA sequence: TGTGCCAGCAGCTTTGGGCAGGGGGCGGGTGAGCAGTTCTTC. The genes are TRBV5-6 and TRBJ2-1; 8 positions match TRBD1. CDR3 length equals 14 residues. V was clipped by 2 bases and J by 9 bases; unmatched bases: 7. CDR1 is SGHDT and CDR2 is YYEEEE in the germline V gene. Together with reference TRBV5-6 and TRBJ2-1, the CDR3 gives the full variable domain: DAGVTQSPTHLIKTRGQQVTLRCSPKSGHDTVSWYQQALGQGPQFIFQYYEEEERQRGNFPDRFSGHQFPNYSSELNVNALLLGDSALYLCASSFGQGAGEQFFGPGTRLTVL.

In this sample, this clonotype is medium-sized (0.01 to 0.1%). The CDR3 bases are TGTGCGACAAAAGTGGTAGCGGGAGGGTCCGATACGCAGTATTTT. Protein sequence: CATKVVAGGSDTQYF. The rearrangement links TRBV19 to TRBJ2-3, with 11 nucleotides matching TRBD2. Germline V lookup: CDR1 LNHDA, CDR2 SQIVND (reference sequence). The CDR3 length is 15 residues.

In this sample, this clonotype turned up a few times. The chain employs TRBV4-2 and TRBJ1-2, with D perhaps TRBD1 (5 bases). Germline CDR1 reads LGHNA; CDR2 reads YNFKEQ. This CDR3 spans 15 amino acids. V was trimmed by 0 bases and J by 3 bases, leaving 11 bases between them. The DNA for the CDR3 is TGTGCCAGCAGCCAAGATGCAGGGAGGGACTATGGCTACACCTTC. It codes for CASSQDAGRDYGYTF.

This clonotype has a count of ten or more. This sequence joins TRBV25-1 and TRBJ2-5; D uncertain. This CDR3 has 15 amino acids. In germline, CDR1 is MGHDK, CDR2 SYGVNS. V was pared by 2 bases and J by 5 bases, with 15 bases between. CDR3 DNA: TGTGCCAGCAGTGAACCCTACCAGGCTCTCGAGACCCAGTACTTC. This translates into CASSEPYQALETQYF. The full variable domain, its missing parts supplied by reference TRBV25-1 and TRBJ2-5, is EADIYQTPRYLVIGTGKKITLECSQTMGHDKMYWYQQDPGMELHLIHYSYGVNSTEKGDLSSESTVSRIRTEHFPLTLESARPSHTSQYLCASSEPYQALETQYFGPGTRLLVL.

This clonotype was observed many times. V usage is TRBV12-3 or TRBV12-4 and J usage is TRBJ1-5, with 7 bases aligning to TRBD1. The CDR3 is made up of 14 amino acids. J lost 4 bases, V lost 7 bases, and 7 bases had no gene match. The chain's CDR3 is CASNRGQRNQPQHF. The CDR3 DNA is TGTGCCAGCAACAGGGGACAGCGGAATCAGCCCCAGCATTTT.

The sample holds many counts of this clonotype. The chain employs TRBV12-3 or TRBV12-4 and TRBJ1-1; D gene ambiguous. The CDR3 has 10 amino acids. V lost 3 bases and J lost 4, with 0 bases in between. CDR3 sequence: CASSFTEAFF. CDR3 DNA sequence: TGTGCCAGCAGTTTCACTGAAGCTTTCTTT.

CDR3 amino acids: CASSFEQGAPRETQYF. For the CDR3, the DNA is TGTGCCAGCAGTTTTGAACAGGGAGCCCCTCGAGAGACCCAGTACTTC. The chain employs TRBV7-9 and TRBJ2-5, with TRBD1 as a possible D gene (6 bases). From germline, CDR1 is SEHNR and CDR2 FQNEAQ (reference sequence). The CDR3 is made up of 16 amino acids. Trimming took 6 bases from V and 4 from J, leaving 21 bases between them.